This paragraph covers one T cell receptor (beta chain) sequence. This clonotype was picked up many times. Its antigen has not been determined. The input lacks base qualities; no much larger clone sits a single base away. This sample is part of a study of beta chain bispecific antibodies for T cell cancers (dated by TCRdb to the early 2020s). With respect to the entire study: Healthy donor T cells were cocultured with T cell leukemia lines and bispecific antibodies, then TRBV sequencing of surviving cells measured the depletion of each TRBV family. Surface TRBV12 (TRBV12-3) was expressed on Jurkat cells, and surface TRBV5-5 was expressed on HPB-ALL cells. General study outcomes and caveats: Apart from the targeted and closely related genes, all other TRBV family members appeared to be unaffected by the TRBV-directed bispecific antibodies. Cross-reactivity of the anti-TRBV5-5 antibody with TRBV5-6 was attributed to high sequence similarity between the two genes. Every sequenced sample was a mix of normal T cells and leukemia cell line cells, and most of the targeted TRBV signal originated from the leukemia cells instead of the normal T cells. Relative to anti-CD19, anti-TRBV12 exposure cut the share of total TRBV signal from TRBV12-3 by 98.9%, while TRBV12-4 dropped by around 35%, which was not significant.

Unique molecular identifier barcodes were incorporated into the libraries and were used for clonotype quantification. Qiagen AllPrep DNA/RNA Micro kits were used to isolate total RNA, and an Agilent TapeStation was used to check RNA quality. TCR beta libraries were built by 5' RACE: cDNA synthesis followed by two PCR steps using TCR beta constant-region gene-specific primers. Sequencing of the TCR beta libraries was done on an Illumina MiSeq platform. The paper's processing steps were these. MIGEC, MiXCR and VDJtools were used for read processing. To get a clonotype's frequency, the unique molecular identifiers belonging to that clonotype were divided by all unique molecular identifiers in the sample. Nonfunctional TRBV genes listed as pseudogenes or open reading frames in IMGT, such as TRBV1, TRBV12-1 and TRBV21, were excluded. TCRdb passed the public sequencing reads through fastp at Q25 and MiXCR, retaining productive beta sequences. Each entry is one CDR3 protein sequence, shown with its most common DNA and genes. Clone size and V and J calls follow TCRdb, not the original study. This sample gives some 20,000 distinct CDR3 sequences in total; 2% to 2.5% of them show up just once. Clones ranked in the top ten supply about 5% of the sample.

Taken with the paper, the label for treatment or condition translates to: alpha-V12: anti-TRBV12 scFv linked to anti-CD3 scFv. For 3 days, T cells were expanded from blood mononuclear cells using either the anti-CD3 antibody OKT3 or CD3/CD28 Dynabeads. The anti-TRBV12 bispecific sample was derived from a coculture of Jurkat leukemia cells with normal T cells and was compared against an anti-CD19 bispecific control coculture. The culture conditions for expanded T cells were RPMI 1640 plus 10% fetal bovine serum, recombinant human IL-2 (about 100 IU/ml) and IL-7 (approximately 5.4 ng/ml). For cocultures, 5 x 10^4 normal T cells were combined with 5 x 10^4 target cells and bispecific antibody in approximately 0.1 mL and incubated for approximately 16 hours at 37 degrees C. Each bispecific antibody consisted of two single-chain variable fragments expressed in a single-chain diabody format with a His tag. The effector T cells were obtained from healthy human donors, with peripheral blood mononuclear cells isolated from leukapheresis samples by Ficoll density gradient centrifugation.

V sheds 8 bases and J sheds 5 bases, leaving 10 bases between their ends. The CDR3 numbers 12 residues from cysteine through phenylalanine. The DNA shown is the 36-base CDR3, in frame from base 1. CDR1 and CDR2, per the germline V gene (reference sequence), are SEHNR and FQNEAQ. The receptor chain draws on TRBV7-9 and TRBJ2-1, with TRBD2 tentatively as D gene (6 bases match). Sequencing used healthy donor T cells cultured with leukemia cells, obtained from a culture containing a bispecific antibody targeting TCR Vbeta12. The receptor was isolated from a human donor in good health. Some clones in this sample may be carry-over from other donors' samples. The nucleotides are TGTGCCAGCCGCCCGGGAGACAATGAGCAGTTCTTC. It translates to CASRPGDNEQFF.